One sample yielded the 22 T cell receptor beta chains listed below, sequenced in a study of blood T cell dynamics during melanoma immunotherapy. Clones were read by immunoSEQ multiplex PCR, and TCRdb kept only the in-frame ones, dropping some. The profile covers about 11,000 clones, with roughly 90% appearing a single time and 24% taken by the ten largest. The time point here: week 3, after first cycle of checkpoint inhibitor. The material sequenced was blood, taken from a patient treated with checkpoint blockade. These receptors originate from a human donor with melanoma.

This clone came up once. The chain is built from TRBV2 and TRBJ1-1; 10 positions match TRBD1. Germline V gene sequence: CDR1 SNHLY, CDR2 FYNNEI. The CDR3 runs to 14 residues. V lost 6 bases and J lost 5; bases outside the gene matches: 6. The CDR3, as DNA: TGTGCCAGCAGGTGGACAGGGGGGGGAACTGAAGCTTTCTTT. Translating gives CASRWTGGGTEAFF.

This chain links TRBV28 with TRBJ2-5; 10 bases agree with TRBD1. J was trimmed by 2 bases and V by 4 bases; bases with no gene match: 4. In germline, CDR1 is MDHEN, CDR2 SYDVKM. CDR3 length: 15 residues. CDR3 in amino acids: CASSYGTGVQETQYF. The CDR3 nucleotides are TGTGCCAGCAGTTACGGGACAGGGGTACAAGAGACCCAGTACTTC.

This clone has more than one count but fewer than ten. The CDR3 bases are TGTGCCAGCAGTGAAGCAGACCTCGGGGGGCAGTTCTTC. Its protein product is CASSEADLGGQFF. The J gene is TRBJ2-1, the V gene TRBV2; D perhaps matches TRBD2 (6 bases). Germline-derived CDR1 and CDR2 are SNHLY and FYNNEI. The V end was cut by 0 bases, the J end by 12 bases, with 12 bases between. This CDR3 region has 13 residues. The full variable domain, in which reference TRBV2 and TRBJ2-1 provide the parts outside the CDR3, is EPEVTQTPSHQVTQMGQEVILRCVPISNHLYFYWYRQILGQKVEFLVSFYNNEISEKSEIFDDQFSVERPDGSNFTLKIRSTKLEDSAMYFCASSEADLGGQFFGPGTRLTVL.

The V gene is TRBV4-1, the J gene TRBJ2-7; D possibly corresponds to TRBD1 (5 bases). The CDR3 has 14 residues. Germline V CDR1 and CDR2: MGHRA, YSYEKL. V was trimmed by 1 base and J by 5 bases, leaving 12 bases between them. The CDR3 sequence is CASSQGSRAHEQYF. The DNA for the CDR3 is TGCGCCAGCAGCCAAGGGTCCAGGGCTCACGAGCAGTACTTC.

The rearrangement links TRBV5-6 to TRBJ2-7; D is ambiguous. Germline CDR1 SGHDT, CDR2 YYEEEE. This CDR3 has 11 amino acids. V dropped 2 bases and J dropped 0 bases, with 0 bases sitting between them. The CDR3 spells CASSFSYEQYF. In DNA, the CDR3 is TGTGCCAGCAGCTTCTCCTACGAGCAGTACTTC.

The chain joins TRBV2 to TRBJ2-5, with 7 bases lining up with TRBD1. CDR3 size: 13 residues. V gave up 8 bases and J gave up 5 bases; unmatched junction bases: 8. Germline-derived CDR1 and CDR2 are SNHLY and FYNNEI. CDR3 coding DNA: TGTGCCAGCCAAGGGGGCTGGGGGGAGACCCAGTACTTC. Translated: CASQGGWGETQYF.

This chain links TRBV19 with TRBJ2-4; 10 bases line up with TRBD2. V trimming: 7 bases; J trimming: 0 bases; junction bases outside the gene matches: 15. The CDR3 consists of 19 residues. The V gene's germline CDR1 is LNHDA and CDR2 SQIVND (reference sequence). The CDR3 sequence: CASTRTGLAGDIAKNIQYF. The CDR3 bases are TGTGCCAGTACCCGAACGGGGCTAGCGGGAGACATAGCCAAAAACATTCAGTACTTC.

The chain couples TRBV19 to TRBJ2-5; possibly TRBD1 or TRBD2 for D (6 bases each). Trimming removed 1 base from V and 1 base from J, with 16 bases in between. The CDR3 consists of 17 residues. Germline V gene sequence: CDR1 LNHDA, CDR2 SQIVND (reference sequence). The CDR3 nucleotides read TGTGCCAGTAGTATAGGTAGGGGGGACTTCCCCCAAGAGACCCAGTACTTC. Translating gives CASSIGRGDFPQETQYF.

The gene calls are TRBV27 and TRBJ2-1; the match to TRBD2 covers 11 bases. Per germline, CDR1 MNHEY and CDR2 SMNVEV (reference sequence). Trimming cost V 5 bases and J 6 bases; bases outside gene matches: 6. The CDR3 consists of 15 residues. The CDR3 protein is CASSPIAGGGNEQFF. In DNA, the CDR3 is TGTGCCAGCAGTCCTATAGCGGGAGGGGGCAATGAGCAGTTCTTC.

This chain uses TRBV4-1 with TRBJ2-1; 7 nucleotides line up with TRBD2. The J segment lost 4 bases and the V segment lost 4 bases, leaving 10 bases of the junction unmatched. The CDR3 has 16 residues. CDR1 and CDR2 (germline): MGHRA, YSYEKL. This CDR3 is CASSPRGLAEYNEQFF. The CDR3 DNA follows: TGCGCCAGCAGCCCCCGAGGTCTAGCGGAATACAATGAGCAGTTCTTC.

The chain employs TRBV6-4 and TRBJ2-7, with D possibly being TRBD1 or TRBD2 (5 bases each). The CDR3 is 15 amino acids. The germline V gene encodes CDR1 MRHNA and CDR2 SNTAGT. Trimming took off 9 bases at V and 2 bases at J, with 20 bases between the two ends. The CDR3: CARMASGTVTYEQYF. The CDR3 DNA reads TGTGCCAGGATGGCCTCCGGGACGGTGACCTACGAGCAGTACTTC.

The chain joins TRBV23-1 to TRBJ2-5; the D gene is possibly TRBD2 (5 bases). TRBV23-1 is filed as an ORF, its function uncertain. V was clipped by 8 bases and J by 7 bases, with 20 bases between them. The CDR3 runs to 14 residues. CDR3 residues: CASGAHWELGTQYF. CDR3 bases: TGCGCCAGCGGTGCCCACTGGGAGTTGGGGACCCAGTACTTC.

The V and J genes are TRBV28 and TRBJ1-6; no definite D call. The germline CDR1 and CDR2 sequences are MDHEN and SYDVKM. The CDR3 length is 11 residues. The V end lost 8 bases, the J end lost 8 bases, and 7 bases lay between the germline ends. CDR3 loop: CASGQDSPLHF. CDR3 bases: TGTGCCAGCGGCCAAGATTCACCCCTCCACTTT. Together with reference TRBV28 and TRBJ1-6, the CDR3 gives the full variable domain: DVKVTQSSRYLVKRTGEKVFLECVQDMDHENMFWYRQDPGLGLRLIYFSYDVKMKEKGDIPEGYSVSREKKERFSLILESASTNQTSMYLCASGQDSPLHFGNGTRLTVT.

The chain links TRBV7-9 to TRBJ2-2; tentatively, D is TRBD1 (6 bases). The CDR3 is 15 residues long. Between the trimmed V and J ends, which lost 5 bases and 0 bases, there was a span of 10 bases. Germline V gene data show CDR1 as SEHNR and CDR2 as FQNEAQ (reference sequence). CDR3: CASSRAGANTGELFF. CDR3 bases: TGTGCCAGCAGCCGGGCAGGGGCGAACACCGGGGAGCTGTTTTTT.

This chain uses TRBV29-1 with TRBJ2-5; D is unclear. CDR3 length equals 14 residues. V shed 7 bases and J shed 5 bases, with 20 bases lying between them. CDR1 and CDR2 from the germline V gene are SQVTM and ANQGSEA. CDR3: CSAHSDPRVETQYF. DNA for the CDR3: TGCAGCGCCCACAGCGACCCCCGGGTGGAGACCCAGTACTTC.

The chain combines TRBV4-3 with TRBJ2-7; the match to TRBD2 covers 13 bases. Unmatched junction bases numbered 7, after V lost 1 base and J lost 4 bases. CDR3 size: 17 residues. Germline loops: CDR1 LGHNA, CDR2 YSLEER. The CDR3 is CASSQGLAGGGAYEQYF. The CDR3 nucleotides read TGCGCCAGCAGCCAAGGACTAGCGGGGGGTGGGGCTTACGAGCAGTACTTC.

The rearrangement links TRBV29-1 to TRBJ2-7, with D possibly called TRBD1 or TRBD2 (5 bases each). The V gene lost 6 bases and the J gene lost 0 bases, with 9 bases spanning the gap. This CDR3 has 12 amino acids. Germline V lookup: CDR1 SQVTM, CDR2 ANQGSEA. Here the CDR3 reads CSVSGTSYEQYF. CDR3 nucleotide sequence: TGCAGCGTGAGTGGGACCTCCTACGAGCAGTACTTC.

The CDR3 region is CASSPQGGTTDTQYF. DNA of the CDR3: TGCGCCAGCAGCCCCCAGGGAGGGACCACAGATACGCAGTATTTT. The J gene is TRBJ2-3, the V gene TRBV5-1, with 7 bases that match TRBD2. The trim removed 4 bases at V and 2 bases at J, leaving 7 bases unmatched. This CDR3 contains 15 residues. Looked up from germline, CDR1 is SGHRS and CDR2 is YFSETQ.

V and J are TRBV5-6 and TRBJ2-2; D gene uncertain. The CDR3 runs to 13 residues. CDR1 is SGHDT, CDR2 YYEEEE, per germline. Deletions cut 0 bases from V and 7 bases from J, with 7 bases between. CDR3 region: CASSLAPGGELFF. DNA of the CDR3: TGTGCCAGCAGCTTGGCCCCCGGCGGGGAGCTGTTTTTT.

The chain uses TRBV4-2 and TRBJ2-5, with a weak D call TRBD1 (5 bases). This CDR3 has 15 residues. The V and J ends lost 1 base and 5 bases respectively, with 14 bases between them. Germline V CDR1 and CDR2: LGHNA, YNFKEQ. Here the CDR3 DNA reads TGTGCCAGCAGCCAAGGGGGCCGTGGCAGGGAGACCCAGTACTTC. This gives the protein CASSQGGRGRETQYF.

The table lists this clone with a few counts. This sequence joins TRBV21-1 and TRBJ2-7; the tabulated D call, TRBD2, remains unverified against the DNA. TRBV21-1 constitutes a pseudogene. The CDR3 totals 14 residues. Here the CDR3 reads CASSKVGRDYEQYF. The CDR3 coding sequence is TGTGCCAGCAGCAAAGTCGGGCGGGACTACGAGCAGTACTTC.

This chain uses TRBV6-5 with TRBJ2-1, with 7 nucleotides matching TRBD2. CDR3 length: 14 residues. Germline values: CDR1 MNHEY, CDR2 SVGAGI. J was trimmed by 2 bases and V by 8 bases; bases with no gene match: 6. The CDR3 region is CASALGGTYNEQFF. The DNA for the CDR3 is TGTGCCAGCGCTCTGGGGGGGACCTACAATGAGCAGTTCTTC.